Detailed here is one T cell receptor (beta chain). This receptor's antigen is unknown. Base quality data are lacking; no much larger clone is found one base away. For CDR1 and CDR2, the germline V gene lists KGHSH and LQKENI. Spanning cysteine to phenylalanine, the CDR3 consists of 14 amino acids. Only the CDR3 DNA stays, 42 bases, in frame from base 1. Deletion took 3 bases off V and 1 base off J, with a span of 9 bases between the germline ends. Library preparation used the immunoSEQ multiplex PCR assay. For the multiplex PCR, a mixture combining 60 forward primers for TCR Vbeta segments and 13 reverse primers for TCR Jbeta segments was used. The CDR3 region of rearranged TCR beta genes was amplified from genomic DNA by a multiplex PCR assay. The Illumina HiSeq System was used to sequence the amplified TCR beta libraries as 87-base-pair reads. The study's own analysis went as follows. A later analysis tallied around 80 million unique TCR beta chains across the 550 to 850 repertoires, and around 9.9 million of those chains were shared by two or more donors. Raw reads were error-corrected and collapsed into unique sequences with a nearest-neighbor algorithm that merged closely related sequences to remove PCR and sequencing errors. Alignment of CDR3 sequences to IMGT reference sequences was used to assign V, D and J gene segments. For a sequence to be retained, a match of at least six nucleotides was required to both a V gene segment and a J gene segment. Rearrangements were classified as productive when the CDR3 lacked stop codons and remained in frame with V and J, and all other rearrangements were classified as non-productive. CDR3 was defined according to IMGT convention as the region running from the second conserved V-encoded cysteine to the conserved J-encoded phenylalanine. The earlier analysis of 500 to 650 of the donors excluded any sequence lacking an unambiguous match to a single V gene segment. In an earlier analysis of 587 of the donors, a V segment was called functional when productive rearrangements were above 56.7%, and segregating when the standard deviation between donors exceeded 5%. To diagnose cytomegalovirus status from the catalog of TCR beta chain sequences, a statistical classification framework was built. In a later analysis, TCR nucleotide sequences were compared against IMGT/GENE-DB human TR gene sequences so that V and J genes could be assigned. The TCRdist pipeline was used in a later analysis to assign CDR3 sequences and most-parsimonious VDJ recombination scenarios. In a later analysis, each TCR beta chain was defined by its CDR3 amino acid sequence together with its V-gene family, and reads lacking a unique V-gene family were excluded. In a later analysis, nearly 600 highly shared, low-generation-probability nucleotide sequences were removed to address suspected cross-contamination and a sequencing artifact. For each public chain, a later analysis derived a clonal expansion index from normalized ranks of inferred template counts within each repertoire. Generation probabilities in a later analysis came from a VDJ recombination model fitted to out-of-frame rearrangements, and those results were checked against IGoR. In a later analysis, TCR-TCR, TCR-HLA and TCR-CMV co-occurrence was scored with hypergeometric tests, and a repertoire-size bias correction was applied to TCR pairs. False discovery rates were estimated in a later analysis by permuting HLA or CMV assignments 20 times. A later analysis grouped co-occurring TCRs with DBSCAN, adding TCRdist sequence similarity when clustering within HLA-allele-positive subsets. For co-occurrence clustering, repertoires with fewer than 30,000 or more than 120,000 public chains were excluded, along with roughly 5 repertoires with anomalous nucleotide sharing. Drawn from immuneACCESS, this table holds only the in-frame rearrangements with V and J called that TCRdb kept. Clones are partly lost; checked studies trace under half to an unresolved V gene and leave the rest unexplained. V and J calls and clone size follow that table, whereas D and trimming were derived from the DNA. Here the sample has some 140,000 clones; 60% to 80% occur a single time. The leading ten clones occupy around 2% of the sample.

The record originates from a study of cytomegalovirus exposure and HLA in healthy donors (dated by TCRdb to 2017 to 2019). Study-wide context: An earlier analysis of fewer than 750 of the donors reported 276 Gb of sequence data and roughly 120 million unique TCR beta sequences obtained from approximately 180 million T cells. Roughly 300 gigabases of sequencing data and tens of millions of unique TCR sequences made up an early release that covered 640 HLA-typed donors. The genetic ancestry cluster associated with self-reported Caucasian donors included 65% to 90% of the roughly 400 genotyped donors. The study was designed to test whether signatures of past pathogen exposure could be identified by cataloging public T cell receptors. Using immunosequencing, the study profiled T cell repertoires from fewer than 850 subjects and related those repertoires to cytomegalovirus serostatus. Along with the approximately 700-subject first cohort, a separate validation cohort of over a hundred different subjects was used. High-throughput TCR immunosequencing, statistical association of individual TCRs with disease status, and machine learning were combined to predict cytomegalovirus infection status. To study patterns of TCR occurrence, a later analysis re-analyzed previously published TCR beta repertoires from 550 to 800 donors and added high-resolution HLA genotyping. In the later analysis, no new phenotypic data were used to find candidate immune exposures; instead, reliance was placed on TCR beta sequences and their occurrence across donors. To decide whether each TCR beta V gene segment behaved as functional or pseudogenic, an earlier analysis of approximately 590 of the donors relied on high-throughput TCR beta sequencing. Alongside the repertoire data, information on donor age, sex, ethnicity and CMV serostatus was compiled. Genome-wide SNP genotypes for about 65% of the 666 donors were used in a later genetic analysis, which treated that subset as a discovery cohort. Every discovery cohort repertoire had been produced on one sequencing platform. HLA typing covered class I and class II loci at four-digit resolution. The number of typed donors differed by locus: about 620-630 for A, B, C, DRB1 and DQB1; about 520 for DQA1; approximately 600 for DPA1; and about 470 for DPB1. Because of strong linkage in the cohort, roughly five DR-DQ haplotypes were treated as single units for association and clustering. Across approximately 400 genotyped donors of the cohort, an average of roughly 250,000 unique TCR beta nucleotide sequences per donor were sequenced, and roughly 20% of those sequences were non-productive. Results and caveats for the whole study, not just this receptor: The cohort was sequenced for TCR beta chains only, and without alpha or paired-chain data the features that could be detected were limited. Compared with equally common non-associated chains, HLA-associated TCR beta chains in a later analysis were more clonally expanded and had lower generation probabilities. According to a later analysis, TCR association rates differed among HLA loci, with DRB1 alleles showing the most associated TCRs and HLA-C alleles showing the fewest. Because HLA typing was missing for some donors at each locus, association tests included only the typed subset. A further reported finding was that TCR beta sequences accurately predicted the HLA-A and HLA-B alleles for most subjects in the first cohort. In an earlier analysis of around 600 of the donors, most TCR beta V segments were observed in productive rearrangements about 87% or about 30% of the time, broadly matching IMGT annotations. A later genetic analysis associated a missense DCLRE1C variant with V-gene and J-gene trimming of TCR beta chains, and an independent cohort replicated the association. When HLA alleles, especially DR and DQ, strongly co-occurred, TCR associations were difficult to assign to individual alleles. The authors suggested that the approach could potentially be extended to other disease states and immunological phenotypes. Most TCR sequences were observed very rarely across donors, whereas some public TCRs were present in many individuals. In a later analysis, several top co-occurrence clusters were reported to appear linked to parvovirus B19, influenza, CMV and Epstein-Barr virus. In a later analysis, around 17,000 TCR beta sequences were associated with specific HLA alleles at a false discovery rate of 0.05. In the study, around 150 TCR beta chains were listed as associated with cytomegalovirus. A cluster of highly shared sequence variants was judged likely to be a technical artifact of the sequencing pipeline. The 87-base-pair reads could not distinguish some IMGT-functional V segments, including TRBV6-2 and TRBV6-3, so those segments were excluded. The only immune exposure information available for the cohort was CMV serostatus. The classifier was reported to diagnose cytomegalovirus status with high specificity and sensitivity in both the original and validation cohorts. Presence/absence analyses assumed roughly uniform sequencing depth across donors, an assumption that may not hold. Three of the identified cytomegalovirus-associated TCR beta chains were confirmed in vitro to be specific for cytomegalovirus antigens. Seventeen rarely observed V segments, including chromosome 9 orphons, were excluded from the earlier analysis of almost 600 of the donors because counts were too low. In a later analysis, most CMV-associated TCR beta chains were found to appear HLA-restricted, with HLA associations seemingly driven largely by CMV exposure. Correlated functional status among segregating V segments might reflect linkage disequilibrium, but an unknown experimental factor could not be ruled out. According to a later genetic analysis, donors in an Asian-associated ancestry cluster had fewer N-insertions in productive TCRs than the approximately 610-donor mean.

The cohort consisted of 600 to 750 healthy bone marrow donors. Cohort members were all nominally healthy when sampled, although unrecorded immune exposures were likely present. The donor tested CMV seronegative, placing the donor among the 350 to 400 seronegative members of the cohort. A peripheral blood sample was collected from each donor, and TCR beta sequencing was performed on peripheral blood mononuclear cells. The Qiagen DNeasy Blood Extraction Kit was used to extract genomic DNA from the blood cell samples. Specimen: PBMCs. The receptor was isolated from a young man in good health and CMV-seronegative. The chain couples TRBV18 to TRBJ2-5; possibly the D gene is TRBD1, per 6 matching bases. The nucleotides read TGTGCCAGCTCACCGTTGGACAGCCAAGAGACCCAGTACTTC. Its product reads: CASSPLDSQETQYF.